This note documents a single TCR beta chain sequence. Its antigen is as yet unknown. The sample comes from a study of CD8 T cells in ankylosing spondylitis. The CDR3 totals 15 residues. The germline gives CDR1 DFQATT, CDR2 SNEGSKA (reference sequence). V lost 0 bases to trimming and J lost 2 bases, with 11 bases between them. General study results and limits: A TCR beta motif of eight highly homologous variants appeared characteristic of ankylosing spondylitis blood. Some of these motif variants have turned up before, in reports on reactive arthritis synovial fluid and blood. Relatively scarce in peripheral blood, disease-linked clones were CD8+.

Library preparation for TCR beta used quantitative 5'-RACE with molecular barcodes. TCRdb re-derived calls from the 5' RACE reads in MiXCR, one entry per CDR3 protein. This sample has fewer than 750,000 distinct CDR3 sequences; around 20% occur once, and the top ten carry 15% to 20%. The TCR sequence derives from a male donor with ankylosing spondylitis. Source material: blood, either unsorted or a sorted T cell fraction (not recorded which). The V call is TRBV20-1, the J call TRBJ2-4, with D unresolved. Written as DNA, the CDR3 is TGCAGTGCTAGAGATTGGGCAGTCACCAAAAACATTCAGTACTTC. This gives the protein CSARDWAVTKNIQYF.